This T cell receptor beta chain was found in a study of T cells in Graves' hyperthyroidism and ophthalmopathy. Researchers amplified the TCR beta CDR3 regions from RNA transcripts. TCR CDR3 underwent first-round RT-PCR with the HTBI primer set. Each CDR3 protein gets one entry after TCRdb re-called the multiplex PCR reads with MiXCR. The data hold under 350,000 distinct CDR3 sequences, with 15% to 20% observed a single time. This clonotype came up many times. Participants, patients aged 18 to 65, had newly diagnosed hyperthyroidism with a duration under 2 months. PBMCs were obtained from over 8.5 ml fresh peripheral blood. Losses at the gene ends were 3 bases for V and 7 bases for J; bases not matched to a gene: 5. The CDR3 covers 13 residues. Germline lookup yields CDR1 SGHTA and CDR2 FQGNSA.

Source material: blood. This TCR was sampled from a woman aged 45 to 65 with Graves' hyperthyroidism. The chain is built from TRBV7-2 and TRBJ2-7, with 8 bases fitting TRBD1. The CDR3 nucleotides read TGTGCCAGCAGCTTGGACAGGGCGCGGGAGCAGTACTTC. It codes for CASSLDRAREQYF.